Listed here are 13 T cell receptor beta chains from one sample, sequenced in a study of beta chain features in type 1 diabetes. General study points: TCRB CDR3 length was moderately but significantly reduced in all four CD4+ subsets of Type 1 diabetes patients.

Of the isolated RNA, all was reverse transcribed, and so the sequenced material was expressed TCRB transcripts. The assay was immunoSEQ multiplex PCR, and TCRdb's table has in-frame clones only and misses some. Of hundreds of thousands of clones detected, about 14% appear once; the ten largest clones hold 0.035% to 0.045%. These receptors have no known antigen. What was sequenced was naive CD4+ T cells from blood. The receptors shown here come from a man aged 18-30 years with type 1 diabetes.

In this sample, this clone turned up a few times. This rearrangement joins TRBV15 to TRBJ2-7; D perhaps matches TRBD2 (5 bases). CDR3 length: 13 residues. The V end was cut by 4 bases, the J end by 3 bases, with 10 bases between. Germline V CDR1 and CDR2: LNHNV, YYDKDF (reference sequence). CDR3 nucleotide sequence: TGTGCCACCAGCAAAGACGGGGACTACGAGCAGTACTTC. The encoded protein is CATSKDGDYEQYF.

The chain recombines TRBV4-1 with TRBJ2-2; TRBD1 might be the D (5 bases). The CDR3 is 18 amino acids. Germline V gene sequence: CDR1 MGHRA, CDR2 YSYEKL. The V gene lost 0 bases and the J gene lost 0 bases, with 14 bases spanning the gap. CDR3 residues: CASSQEARAYANTGELFF. CDR3 nucleotides: TGCGCCAGCAGCCAAGAGGCCAGGGCCTACGCGAACACCGGGGAGCTGTTTTTT.

V gene TRBV28 combines with J gene TRBJ2-3, with 7 bases identical to TRBD1. CDR1 MDHEN and CDR2 SYDVKM come from the germline V gene. The CDR3 is made up of 17 amino acids. Losses at the gene ends were 5 bases for V and 1 base for J; bases not matched to a gene: 12. CDR3 loop: CASSGANPGQRTDTQYF. The CDR3 coding sequence is TGTGCCAGCAGTGGGGCGAATCCGGGACAGCGCACAGATACGCAGTATTTT.

This clone was observed a few times. J is TRBJ2-7 and V is TRBV7-8; D not resolved. Per germline, CDR1 SGHVS and CDR2 FQNEAQ. The CDR3 covers 14 residues. The ends were cut back, 1 base at V and 0 bases at J, with 7 bases in the middle. In nucleotides, the CDR3 is TGTGCCAGCAGCTTAGTGCACAGCTCCTACGAGCAGTACTTC. It codes for CASSLVHSSYEQYF.

Details on this clone: Other DNA sequences in the same sample also yield this CDR3. This CDR3 is CASSYGQYNEQFF. CDR3 bases: TGTGCCAGCAGTTACGGGCAGTACAATGAGCAGTTCTTC. The chain recombines TRBV6-5 with TRBJ2-1; D is unclear. Germline loops: CDR1 MNHEY, CDR2 SVGAGI. The CDR3 runs 13 residues. Trimming left V 2 bases short and J 4 bases short, with 6 bases between.

This chain uses TRBV7-2 with TRBJ1-5; 9 bases map to TRBD1. CDR3 length equals 17 residues. The trim removed 7 bases at V and 2 bases at J, leaving 12 bases unmatched. Germline CDR1 and CDR2: SGHTA and FQGNSA. The CDR3 loop is CASTRTGTGSGNQPQHF. Written as DNA, the CDR3 is TGTGCCAGCACCAGGACCGGGACAGGGAGTGGCAATCAGCCCCAGCATTTT. Filled out from reference TRBV7-2 and TRBJ1-5, the complete variable domain reads GAGVSQSPSNKVTEKGKDVELRCDPISGHTALYWYRQSLGQGLEFLIYFQGNSAPDKSGLPSDRFSAERTGGSVSTLTIQRTQQEDSAVYLCASTRTGTGSGNQPQHFGDGTRLSIL.

The chain employs TRBV2 and TRBJ2-3, with D perhaps matching TRBD2 (5 bases). Trimming removed 11 bases at V and 2 bases at J, with 17 bases between. CDR3 length equals 14 residues. CDR1 is SNHLY and CDR2 is FYNNEI in the germline V gene. For the CDR3, the DNA is TGTGCCGAAAGGGAGACGGAGTACACAGATACGCAGTATTTT. It yields the protein CAERETEYTDTQYF.

The sample holds a few counts of this clone. The chain combines TRBV7-3 with TRBJ2-2, with unresolved D. The CDR3 consists of 14 residues. V gave up 2 bases and J gave up 1 base, with 5 bases separating them. Germline V CDR1 and CDR2: SGHTA, FQGTGA. The CDR3 bases are TGTGCCAGCAGCTTACTGCTGAACACCGGGGAGCTGTTTTTT. Translation gives CASSLLLNTGELFF.

V is TRBV11-2 and J is TRBJ1-6; D remains ambiguous. The germline V gene encodes CDR1 SGHAT and CDR2 FQNNGV. Deletions cut 5 bases from V and 7 bases from J, with 18 bases between. The CDR3 is made up of 16 amino acids. Here the CDR3 reads CASSPLTPGYNSPLHF. The CDR3 nucleotides are TGTGCCAGCAGCCCCCTCACGCCAGGATACAATTCACCCCTCCACTTT.

This clone appeared a few times. This sample also contains other DNA sequences that code for the same CDR3. The chain combines TRBV30 with TRBJ2-7, with unresolved D. V was shortened by 0 bases and J by 3 bases, with 6 bases between the two germline ends. The CDR3 is made up of 12 amino acids. Germline V gene lookup returns CDR1 GTSNPN and CDR2 SVGIG (reference sequence). The CDR3 coding sequence is TGTGCCTGGAGTGTGGCAGGCTACGAGCAGTACTTC. Translating it yields CAWSVAGYEQYF.

This clone appeared a few times. CDR3 protein: CAGFAGNTYGYTF. CDR3 nucleotide sequence: TGTGCCGGGTTCGCAGGGAACACCTATGGCTACACCTTC. The V gene is TRBV30, the J gene TRBJ1-2, with D perhaps matching TRBD1 (5 bases). Trimming removed 8 bases from V and 4 bases from J, with 17 bases in between. The V gene's germline CDR1 is GTSNPN and CDR2 SVGIG (reference sequence). There are 13 residues in the CDR3.

The V gene is TRBV6-5, the J gene TRBJ1-4; D call uncertain. This CDR3 region has 15 residues. V was trimmed by 3 bases and J by 5 bases, leaving 13 bases between them. Germline CDR1 MNHEY, CDR2 SVGAGI. The CDR3: CASSYLGSPNEKLFF. CDR3 in DNA: TGTGCCAGCAGTTATCTCGGCAGTCCAAATGAAAAACTGTTTTTT.

The chain joins TRBV5-1 to TRBJ2-6; D unresolved. CDR3 length: 17 residues. CDR1 is SGHRS and CDR2 is YFSETQ in the germline V gene. Between the trimmed V and J ends, which lost 1 base and 0 bases, there was a span of 11 bases. The DNA for the CDR3 is TGCGCCAGCAGCTTGACGGGCGGAAACTCTGGGGCCAACGTCCTGACTTTC. It encodes CASSLTGGNSGANVLTF.